This TCR beta chain derives from a study of blood T cells in healthy people across ages. Study-wide results and limits: Per million T cells, TCR beta diversity dropped about linearly as age rose.

Through a sample-barcoded 5' primer and a J-beta primer mix, a second PCR was run for roughly 6 to 12 cycles. Each CDR3 protein is one row after TCRdb ran MiXCR on the 5' RACE reads. The sample lists 1.5 million to 2 million distinct CDR3 sequences, 28% occurring once. This clonotype has only a few counts. What it recognizes is unknown. It was roughly 10 milliliters of peripheral blood that were drawn from each donor. V lost 3 bases, J lost 9 bases, and 9 bases lay in between. There are 13 residues in the CDR3. CDR1 and CDR2 from the germline V gene are MGHDK and SYGVNS. The V call is TRBV25-1, the J call TRBJ1-6, with TRBD1 as a possible D gene (5 bases). The TCR comes from a woman between 25 and 40 years old in good health. The sequencing input was blood. This CDR3 reads CASSDQGFSPLHF. DNA of the CDR3: TGTGCCAGCAGTGACCAGGGATTTTCACCCCTCCACTTT. Together with reference TRBV25-1 and TRBJ1-6, the CDR3 gives the full variable domain: EADIYQTPRYLVIGTGKKITLECSQTMGHDKMYWYQQDPGMELHLIHYSYGVNSTEKGDLSSESTVSRIRTEHFPLTLESARPSHTSQYLCASSDQGFSPLHFGNGTRLTVT.